The clone carrying this T cell receptor beta chain was counted a single time. The sample carries other DNA sequences with the same CDR3. The data stem from a study of blood T cell repertoires in COVID-19. Turning to the study itself: Spain, Italy and the United States supplied samples that represented acute and convalescent COVID-19. T cells, B-cell-depleted T cells, or PBMCs provided the cDNA or gDNA that served as material.

Original processing notes: Estimation of nucleated cell counts was performed using reference gene primer amplification. Only in-frame clones appear in the TCRdb table, and some are missing; sequencing was by immunoSEQ multiplex PCR. That table is the source of V, J and clone size, and D and trimming were worked out from the DNA. This table holds roughly 27,000 clones, roughly three quarters found once. CDR1 is KGHSY and CDR2 is FQNENV in the germline V gene. This CDR3 comprises 14 residues. V gave up 2 bases and J gave up 7 bases; unmatched junction bases: 5. The source of this sequence is an elderly man with active or convalescent COVID-19. The specimen sequenced was peripheral blood. The chain has TRBV16 and TRBJ1-5, with 7 bases fitting TRBD1. CDR3 sequence reads: CASSQDRVGQPQHF. CDR3 sequence (DNA): TGTGCCAGCAGCCAAGACAGGGTGGGGCAGCCCCAGCATTTT.